Listed here are 23 T cell receptor beta chains from one sample, sequenced in a study of T cell repertoires in ileal Crohn's disease. The protocol was immunoSEQ multiplex PCR, while the TCRdb copy is restricted to in-frame clones and leaves out a portion. The profile covers about 16,000 clones, with around 88% appearing a single time and roughly 5.4% taken by the ten largest. Sequenced material: ileal tissue. These receptors were obtained from an adult with Crohn's disease.

This chain joins TRBV21-1 and TRBJ1-2; the D segment call TRBD1 is taken from the table without a DNA check. TRBV21-1 is termed a pseudogene. CDR3 size: 15 residues. The CDR3 reads CASSKAGTGIYGYTF. The DNA for the CDR3 is TGTGCCAGCAGCAAAGCCGGGACAGGTATCTATGGCTACACCTTC.

The CDR3 region has the DNA TGTGCCAGCAGCTTCCCCCCCGGCGGACAGCGTAACTATGGCTACACCTTC. Translating it yields CASSFPPGGQRNYGYTF. The chain links TRBV11-1 to TRBJ1-2; D perhaps matches TRBD1 (6 bases). CDR1 is SGHAT, CDR2 FQDESV, per germline (reference sequence). The CDR3 length is 17 residues. V was trimmed by 3 bases and J by 1 base, leaving 18 bases between them. The full variable domain, its missing parts supplied by reference TRBV11-1 and TRBJ1-2, is EAEVAQSPRYKITEKSQAVAFWCDPISGHATLYWYRQILGQGPELLVQFQDESVVDDSQLPKDRFSAERLKGVDSTLKIQPAELGDSAMYLCASSFPPGGQRNYGYTFGSGTRLTVV.

The V and J genes are TRBV5-8 and TRBJ2-5; 8 bases line up with TRBD2. The end of the DNA aligns better with TRBJ2-7, so the J call may be wrong. Germline CDR1 SGHTS, CDR2 YDEGEE. This CDR3 contains 15 residues. CDR3 DNA sequence: TGTGCCAGCAGCTTCCCGGGAGGGGTGACCTACGAGCAGTACTTC. It specifies CASSFPGGVTYEQYF.

The rearrangement links TRBV11-1 to TRBJ2-5, with 7 bases that match TRBD2. Looked up from germline, CDR1 is SGHAT and CDR2 is FQDESV (reference sequence). Trimming took 2 bases from V and 1 from J; bases not matched to a gene: 7. This CDR3 region has 16 residues. Here the CDR3 DNA reads TGTGCCAGCAGCTTAATTGGCGGGGGTCTCCAAGAGACCCAGTACTTC. Its translation: CASSLIGGGLQETQYF.

This clone occurred once. This chain joins TRBV2 and TRBJ1-5, with 7 positions matching TRBD1. CDR3 length: 15 residues. Trimming took 7 bases from V and 2 from J; bases not matched to a gene: 8. Germline CDR1 is SNHLY and CDR2 is FYNNEI. The CDR3 loop reads CASNPGGLGNQPQHF. The CDR3 DNA reads as TGTGCCAGCAACCCAGGGGGTTTGGGCAATCAGCCCCAGCATTTT.

The V gene is TRBV7-9, the J gene TRBJ2-5, with 9 positions matching TRBD1. Trimming cost V 6 bases and J 5 bases; bases outside gene matches: 4. CDR3 size: 13 residues. Germline CDR1 reads SEHNR; CDR2 reads FQNEAQ (reference sequence). As DNA, the CDR3 is TGTGCCAGCAGTCGGGACAGGGCGGAGACCCAGTACTTC. This sequence encodes CASSRDRAETQYF.

V usage is TRBV30 and J usage is TRBJ2-7; D possibly corresponds to TRBD1 (5 bases). Germline V gene data show CDR1 as GTSNPN and CDR2 as SVGIG (reference sequence). The CDR3 runs to 15 residues. The V end was cut by 2 bases, the J end by 0 bases, with 14 bases between. The CDR3 region is CAWSYGALSSYEQYF. Written as DNA, the CDR3 is TGTGCCTGGAGTTATGGGGCGTTGAGCTCCTACGAGCAGTACTTC.

The genes are TRBV4-2 and TRBJ2-5; the D gene is possibly TRBD2 (5 bases). This CDR3 spans 13 amino acids. Germline lookup yields CDR1 LGHNA and CDR2 YNFKEQ. The germline V and J ends were trimmed by 8 bases and 4 bases, with 14 bases remaining between them. The CDR3 bases are TGTGCCAGCTGGAGCGGAGGCGGAGAGACCCAGTACTTC. Encoded protein: CASWSGGGETQYF.

This rearrangement joins TRBV14 to TRBJ1-2; 10 bases are a match to TRBD1. The J segment lost 5 bases and the V segment lost 4 bases, leaving 7 bases of the junction unmatched. This CDR3 spans 15 amino acids. CDR1 is SGHDN and CDR2 is FVKESK in the germline V gene. The CDR3 DNA is TGTGCCAGCAGCCCCCGGGACAGGGGAATTTATGGCTACACCTTC. Translation gives CASSPRDRGIYGYTF.

This chain uses TRBV4-2 with TRBJ2-4, with TRBD2 matching 15 bases. The germline gives CDR1 LGHNA, CDR2 YNFKEQ. The ends lost 1 base at V and 8 bases at J; junction bases unmatched: 3. This CDR3 has 16 amino acids. CDR3 in amino acids: CASSQVGLAGGYIQYF. As DNA, the CDR3 is TGTGCCAGCAGCCAAGTGGGACTAGCGGGAGGTTACATTCAGTACTTC.

The chain combines TRBV11-2 with TRBJ1-1; 8 bases line up with TRBD1. With V trimmed by 5 bases and J by 4 bases, 12 bases remained unmatched. The CDR3 is 16 amino acids. Germline loops: CDR1 SGHAT, CDR2 FQNNGV. This chain's CDR3 is CASSAQGARLSTEAFF. The CDR3 coding sequence is TGTGCCAGCAGCGCCCAGGGGGCCCGGTTGAGCACTGAAGCTTTCTTT. Full variable domain (remainder filled in from reference TRBV11-2 and TRBJ1-1): EAGVAQSPRYKIIEKRQSVAFWCNPISGHATLYWYQQILGQGPKLLIQFQNNGVVDDSQLPKDRFSAERLKGVDSTLKIQPAKLEDSAVYLCASSAQGARLSTEAFFGQGTRLTVV.

The V and J genes are TRBV28 and TRBJ2-3; TRBD1 is a possible D gene (7 bases). Germline V gene sequence: CDR1 MDHEN, CDR2 SYDVKM. This CDR3 is 16 amino acids long. With 4 bases removed from V and 0 bases from J, the gap between germline ends came to 14 bases. DNA for the CDR3: TGTGCCAGCAGTTCCCAGGGGGGTTCTAGCACAGATACGCAGTATTTT. This sequence encodes CASSSQGGSSTDTQYF.

This chain uses TRBV25-1 with TRBJ1-1; D is undetermined. This CDR3 contains 15 residues. Trimming stripped 7 bases from V and 0 bases from J, with 15 bases between. Germline V gene lookup returns CDR1 MGHDK and CDR2 SYGVNS. As DNA, the CDR3 is TGTGCCAGCAAAGAGGTGGGGAGCATGAACACTGAAGCTTTCTTT. Its protein product is CASKEVGSMNTEAFF.

The chain joins TRBV6-1 to TRBJ1-3; the match to TRBD1 covers 7 bases. The germline CDR1 and CDR2 sequences are MNHNS and SASEGT. The CDR3 consists of 18 residues. V lost 3 bases to trimming and J lost 2 bases; unmatched junction nucleotides: 13. The CDR3 spells CASSDPLPDRRTGNTIYF. CDR3 in DNA: TGTGCCAGCAGTGATCCCCTGCCGGACAGGAGAACTGGAAACACCATATATTTT.

In its sample, this clone was seen once. V usage is TRBV7-3 and J usage is TRBJ2-2; a possible D gene is TRBD1 (7 bases). This CDR3 region has 15 residues. V gave up 5 bases and J gave up 4 bases, with 14 bases separating them. Per germline, CDR1 SGHTA and CDR2 FQGTGA. The chain's CDR3 is CASSRQGSGTGELFF. Here the CDR3 DNA reads TGTGCCAGCAGCAGACAGGGTAGCGGCACCGGGGAGCTGTTTTTT.

The J gene is TRBJ1-1, the V gene TRBV5-1, with a weak D call TRBD1 (6 bases). The CDR3 spans 14 residues. The germline V gene has CDR1 SGHRS and CDR2 YFSETQ. Trimming removed 2 bases at V and 1 base at J, with 9 bases between. In nucleotides, the CDR3 is TGCGCCAGCAGCTTATGGGACAAGAACACTGAAGCTTTCTTT. This codes for CASSLWDKNTEAFF.

The V gene is TRBV30, the J gene TRBJ1-4, with D perhaps matching TRBD1 (5 bases). CDR3 length equals 15 residues. The V and J ends lost 0 bases and 3 bases respectively, with 11 bases between them. CDR1 is GTSNPN, CDR2 SVGIG, per germline (reference sequence). DNA of the CDR3: TGTGCCTGGAGTGTAACGTGGGGGGCTAATGAAAAACTGTTTTTT. Protein sequence: CAWSVTWGANEKLFF.

The gene calls are TRBV11-2 and TRBJ2-1; 15 bases are shared with TRBD2. The trim removed 5 bases at V and 8 bases at J, leaving 4 bases unmatched. The CDR3 consists of 15 residues. Germline values: CDR1 SGHAT, CDR2 FQNNGV. Here the CDR3 DNA reads TGTGCCAGCAGCCTGGGGACTAGCGGGAGGTATGAGCAGTTCTTC. This codes for CASSLGTSGRYEQFF.

J is TRBJ2-7 and V is TRBV7-6, with 14 bases that match TRBD2. The CDR3 contains 16 residues. Germline V lookup: CDR1 SGHVS, CDR2 FNYEAQ. Unmatched junction bases numbered 8, after V lost 4 bases and J lost 6 bases. In nucleotides, the CDR3 is TGTGCCAGCAGCTGGGGACTAGCGGGAGTCCCGTCCGAGCAGTACTTC. This translates into CASSWGLAGVPSEQYF. The full variable domain, its missing parts supplied by reference TRBV7-6 and TRBJ2-7, is GAGVSQSPRYKVTKRGQDVALRCDPISGHVSLYWYRQALGQGPEFLTYFNYEAQQDKSGLPNDRFSAERPEGSISTLTIQRTEQRDSAMYRCASSWGLAGVPSEQYFGPGTRLTVT.

DNA for the CDR3: TGTGCCTGGAGCGGGAGTTCAGATACGCAGTATTTT. The encoded protein is CAWSGSSDTQYF. The V gene is TRBV30, the J gene TRBJ2-3, with D tentatively TRBD2 (6 bases). V lost 3 bases to trimming and J lost 4 bases, with 8 bases between them. CDR1 is GTSNPN and CDR2 is SVGIG in the germline V gene (reference sequence). The CDR3 spans 12 residues.

The gene calls are TRBV5-4 and TRBJ2-5; perhaps TRBD2 as D (5 bases). The germline V gene encodes CDR1 SGHNT and CDR2 YYREEE (reference sequence). V lost 4 bases and J lost 6, with 19 bases in between. The CDR3 extends over 15 amino acids. The CDR3 DNA is TGTGCCAGCAGCCCGGGGAAGCTCTCCCAGAAGACCCAGTACTTC. This sequence encodes CASSPGKLSQKTQYF.

This clone was seen a few times. This chain uses TRBV5-1 with TRBJ2-2, with D perhaps TRBD2 (5 bases). This CDR3 spans 15 amino acids. Germline V gene data show CDR1 as SGHRS and CDR2 as YFSETQ. Trimming took off 1 base at V and 5 bases at J, with 12 bases between the two ends. CDR3 coding DNA: TGCGCCAGCAGCTTGATTCTCGGCGGGACCGGGGAGCTGTTTTTT. Protein sequence: CASSLILGGTGELFF. Full variable domain (outside the CDR3, taken from reference TRBV5-1 and TRBJ2-2): KAGVTQTPRYLIKTRGQQVTLSCSPISGHRSVSWYQQTPGQGLQFLFEYFSETQRNKGNFPGRFSGRQFSNSRSEMNVSTLELGDSALYLCASSLILGGTGELFFGEGSRLTVL.

This clone was picked up a small number of times. DNA of the CDR3: TGTGCCAGCAGCTCACCAATCAGGGGACCTGGAAACACCATATATTTT. As protein: CASSSPIRGPGNTIYF. The chain combines TRBV7-9 with TRBJ1-3; D is possibly TRBD1 (6 bases). Germline-derived CDR1 and CDR2 are SEHNR and FQNEAQ (reference sequence). The CDR3 is 16 residues long. The V end was cut by 4 bases, the J end by 2 bases, with 15 bases between.